This T cell receptor (beta chain) stems from a study of patients and donors after allogeneic stem cell transplantation (dated by TCRdb to the early 2020s). To prepare the library, RT-PCR was applied. The instrument given in TCRdb is NextSeq 550. TCRdb trimmed the raw reads at Q25, called clones with MiXCR and kept productive beta chains. All rows with the same CDR3 protein become a single entry with the most common DNA and genes. The sample table contains 16,000 or so distinct CDR3 sequences; only one count was recorded for around 29% of them. Of the sample, about 34% is held by the ten largest clones. On this clonotype itself: It lacks a known antigen. Base-call qualities are not available, and no considerably larger clone is one nucleotide away.

The germline V gene gives CDR1 as SGHRS and CDR2 as YFSETQ. Reading from cysteine to phenylalanine, the CDR3 counts 13 amino acids. The retained sequence is limited to the CDR3, 39 bases, with the frame set at the first base. The V and J ends are trimmed by 0 bases and 5 bases, leaving 8 bases between them. This TCR came from a human donor who was either an allogeneic HSCT recipient or a stem cell or donor lymphocyte infusion donor (not recorded which). It is not recorded whose cells these are; they may come from a transplant donor. Sequencing was carried out using blood, either unsorted or a sorted T cell fraction (not recorded which). This chain is built from TRBV5-1 and TRBJ1-1, with the D gene call left open. CDR3 loop: CASSLDPRTEAFF. In nucleotides, the sequence is TGCGCCAGCAGCTTGGACCCTAGAACTGAAGCTTTCTTT.